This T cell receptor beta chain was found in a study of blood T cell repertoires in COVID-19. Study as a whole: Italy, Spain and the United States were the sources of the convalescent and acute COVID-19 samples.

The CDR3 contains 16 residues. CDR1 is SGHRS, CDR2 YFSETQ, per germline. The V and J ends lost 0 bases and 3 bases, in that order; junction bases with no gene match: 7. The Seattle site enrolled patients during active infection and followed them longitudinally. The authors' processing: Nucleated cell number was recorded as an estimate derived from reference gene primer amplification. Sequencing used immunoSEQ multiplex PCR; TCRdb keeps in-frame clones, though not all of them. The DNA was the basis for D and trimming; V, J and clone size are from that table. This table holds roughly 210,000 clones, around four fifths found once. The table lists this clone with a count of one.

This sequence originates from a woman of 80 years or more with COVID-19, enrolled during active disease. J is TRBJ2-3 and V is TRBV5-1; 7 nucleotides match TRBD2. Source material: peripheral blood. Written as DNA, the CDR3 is TGCGCCAGCAGCTTGGGGCTAGCGGTTACAACAGATACGCAGTATTTT. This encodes CASSLGLAVTTDTQYF.